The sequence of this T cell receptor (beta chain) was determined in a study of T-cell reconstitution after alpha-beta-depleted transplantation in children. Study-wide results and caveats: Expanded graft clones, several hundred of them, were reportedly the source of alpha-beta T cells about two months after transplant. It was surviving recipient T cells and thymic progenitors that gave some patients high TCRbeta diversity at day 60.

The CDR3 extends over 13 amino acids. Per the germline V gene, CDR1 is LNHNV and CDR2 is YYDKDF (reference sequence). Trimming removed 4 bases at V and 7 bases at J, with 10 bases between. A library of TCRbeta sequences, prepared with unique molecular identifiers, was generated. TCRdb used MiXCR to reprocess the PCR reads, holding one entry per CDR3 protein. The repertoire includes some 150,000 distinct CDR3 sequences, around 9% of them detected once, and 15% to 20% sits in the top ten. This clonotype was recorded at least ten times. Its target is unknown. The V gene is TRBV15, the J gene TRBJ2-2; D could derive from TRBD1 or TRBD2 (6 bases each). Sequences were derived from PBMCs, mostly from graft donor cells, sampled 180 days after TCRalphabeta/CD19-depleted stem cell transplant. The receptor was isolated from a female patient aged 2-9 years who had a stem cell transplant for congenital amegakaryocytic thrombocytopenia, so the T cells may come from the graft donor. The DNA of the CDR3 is TGTGCCACCAGCATAGGGGGGTTCGGGGAGCTGTTTTTT. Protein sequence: CATSIGGFGELFF.